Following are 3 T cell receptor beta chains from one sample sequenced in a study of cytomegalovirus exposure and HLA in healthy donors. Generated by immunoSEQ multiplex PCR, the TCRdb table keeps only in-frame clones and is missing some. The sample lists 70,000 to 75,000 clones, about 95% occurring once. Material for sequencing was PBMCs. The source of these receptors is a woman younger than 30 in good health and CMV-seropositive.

CDR3: CASSEGLGQGSYEQYF. CDR3 DNA: TGTGCCAGCAGTGAAGGGTTAGGACAGGGATCCTACGAGCAGTACTTC. The gene calls are TRBV6-1 and TRBJ2-7; 8 bases map to TRBD1. The CDR3 is 16 residues long. V lost 1 base, J lost 1 base, and 6 bases stayed unmatched. Germline CDR1 is MNHNS and CDR2 is SASEGT.

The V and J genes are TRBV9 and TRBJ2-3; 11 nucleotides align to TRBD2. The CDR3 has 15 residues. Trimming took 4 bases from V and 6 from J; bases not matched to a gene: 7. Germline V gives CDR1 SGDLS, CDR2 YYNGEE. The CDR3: CASSPPASGRDTQYF. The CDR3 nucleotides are TGTGCCAGCAGCCCCCCGGCTAGCGGGAGGGATACGCAGTATTTT.

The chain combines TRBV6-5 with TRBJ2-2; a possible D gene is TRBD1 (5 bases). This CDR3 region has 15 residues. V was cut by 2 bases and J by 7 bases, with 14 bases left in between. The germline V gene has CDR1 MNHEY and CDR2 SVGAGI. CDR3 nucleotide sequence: TGTGCCAGCAGTTACCTCGGCAGGGTCGGCGGGGAGCTGTTTTTT. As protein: CASSYLGRVGGELFF.